A single sample is the source of the 18 T cell receptor beta chains below, sequenced in a study of beta chain features in type 1 diabetes. Study-wide results and caveats: Within each of all four CD4+ subsets, Type 1 diabetes patients had TCRB CDR3s that were moderately but significantly shorter.

Of the isolated RNA, all was reverse transcribed, and so the sequenced material was expressed TCRB transcripts. Method: immunoSEQ multiplex PCR; TCRdb's copy keeps in-frame clones and lacks some. The table lists 41,000 or so clones, approximately 60% of them singletons. No antigens are known for them. Sequenced sample: Tregs from blood. The receptors stem from a man aged 25 to 40 with type 1 diabetes. Some clones in this sample may be carry-over from other donors' samples.

The V gene is TRBV5-6, the J gene TRBJ2-7; 13 nucleotides agree with TRBD2. Germline lookup yields CDR1 SGHDT and CDR2 YYEEEE. The CDR3 runs 16 residues. J was trimmed by 4 bases and V by 3 bases; bases with no gene match: 7. The CDR3 nucleotides are TGTGCCAGCAGCTACGCCGGGACTAGCGGGATGTACGAGCAGTACTTC. It codes for CASSYAGTSGMYEQYF.

The V call is TRBV23-1, the J call TRBJ1-1; 8 nucleotides align to TRBD1. TRBV23-1 is an ORF for which the function is uncertain. With 3 bases clipped from V and 1 base from J, the junction kept 7 bases outside the gene matches. This CDR3 is built from 16 residues. The CDR3 sequence: CASSHLGTGGNTEAFF. CDR3 DNA: TGCGCCAGCAGTCATCTCGGGACAGGCGGGAACACTGAAGCTTTCTTT.

V and J are TRBV6-6 and TRBJ1-1, with 7 nucleotides matching TRBD1. The CDR3 totals 14 residues. V shed 5 bases and J 3 bases; nucleotides not matched to a gene: 6. Germline V gene lookup returns CDR1 MNHNY and CDR2 SVGAGI (reference sequence). CDR3 region: CASSRQGEDTEAFF. CDR3 bases: TGTGCCAGCAGTCGCCAGGGGGAGGACACTGAAGCTTTCTTT.

This chain joins TRBV29-1 and TRBJ2-7, with D possibly being TRBD1 (6 bases). CDR3 length equals 11 residues. CDR1 and CDR2 from the germline V gene are SQVTM and ANQGSEA. Trimming removed 6 bases at V and 3 bases at J, with 9 bases between. The CDR3 DNA reads TGCAGCGTGTACAGGGACTACGAGCAGTACTTC. This translates into CSVYRDYEQYF.

The CDR3 DNA sequence: TGCGCCAGCAGTCCCGGGACAGGGGCGGACACTGAAGCTTTCTTT. Translation gives CASSPGTGADTEAFF. This chain joins TRBV5-1 and TRBJ1-1, with TRBD1 matching 10 bases. CDR1 SGHRS and CDR2 YFSETQ come from the germline V gene. V lost 5 bases to trimming and J lost 3 bases; unmatched junction nucleotides: 7. The CDR3 is 15 residues long.

CDR3: CASSYLGRGDQPQHF. The CDR3 nucleotides are TGTGCCAGCAGTTACTTGGGGCGCGGGGATCAGCCCCAGCATTTT. The rearrangement joins TRBV6-5 to TRBJ1-5, with TRBD1 as a possible D gene (5 bases). Germline CDR1 is MNHEY and CDR2 is SVGAGI. Trimming left V 1 base short and J 5 bases short, with 12 bases between. The CDR3 has 15 amino acids.

This chain joins TRBV10-2 and TRBJ1-3; possible D gene TRBD1, 6 bases. V lost 6 bases to trimming and J lost 0 bases, with 12 bases between them. The CDR3 spans 15 residues. Germline V gene data show CDR1 as WSHSY and CDR2 as SAAADI. The CDR3, as DNA: TGCGCCAGCAGCTTCACAGGGAGCTCTGGAAACACCATATATTTT. Amino acids: CASSFTGSSGNTIYF.

The J gene is TRBJ1-1, the V gene TRBV4-3, with no clear D. Trimming shortened V by 0 bases and J by 3 bases, and 8 bases separated the two germline ends. Germline lookup yields CDR1 LGHNA and CDR2 YSLEER. This CDR3 region has 14 residues. Here the CDR3 reads CASSQDPGDTEAFF. The CDR3 coding sequence is TGCGCCAGCAGCCAAGATCCCGGGGACACTGAAGCTTTCTTT.

In this sample, this clone turned up a few times. This rearrangement joins TRBV6-6 to TRBJ2-7; 7 bases agree with TRBD1. Germline V gene data show CDR1 as MNHNY and CDR2 as SVGAGI (reference sequence). V dropped 6 bases and J dropped 4; count of bases not matched to a gene: 12. The CDR3 has 15 residues. CDR3 nucleotides: TGTGCCAGCAGGGACGAGACAGGGCTTTCTTACGAGCAGTACTTC. Residues: CASRDETGLSYEQYF.

The chain couples TRBV7-9 to TRBJ2-5, with D uncertain. The J call could be wrong; TRBJ2-7 is a better fit for the DNA end. This CDR3 has 13 residues. In germline, CDR1 is SEHNR, CDR2 FQNEAQ (reference sequence). The CDR3: CASSLDGDYEQYF. The CDR3 DNA reads as TGTGCCAGCAGCTTGGACGGTGACTACGAGCAGTACTTC.

The V call is TRBV2, the J call TRBJ2-5; 11 nucleotides align to TRBD2. Per germline, CDR1 SNHLY and CDR2 FYNNEI. The CDR3 runs 14 residues. The junction had 5 bases not matched to a gene; V was cut back by 6 bases and J by 5 bases. The CDR3 sequence: CASRSLAGGETQYF. For the CDR3, the DNA is TGTGCCAGCAGGAGTCTAGCGGGGGGTGAGACCCAGTACTTC.

The chain recombines TRBV6-1 with TRBJ2-3; tentatively, D is TRBD2 (6 bases). The CDR3 spans 13 residues. In germline, CDR1 is MNHNS, CDR2 SASEGT. V was shortened by 11 bases and J by 0 bases, with 12 bases between the two germline ends. CDR3 sequence reads: CAEGGVSTDTQYF. CDR3 DNA sequence: TGTGCCGAAGGAGGGGTGAGCACAGATACGCAGTATTTT.

This clone was observed a few times. V usage is TRBV12-5 and J usage is TRBJ1-1; TRBD1 matches at 7 bases. Unmatched junction bases numbered 0, after V lost 1 base and J lost 1 base. CDR1 and CDR2 from the germline V gene are LGHNT and FRNRAP. The CDR3 covers 14 residues. The DNA for the CDR3 is TGTGCTAGTGGTTTGGGGACAGGGAACACTGAAGCTTTCTTT. Residues: CASGLGTGNTEAFF.

The gene calls are TRBV7-9 and TRBJ2-5; 8 bases are a match to TRBD2. The germline V gene encodes CDR1 SEHNR and CDR2 FQNEAQ (reference sequence). This CDR3 is built from 15 residues. V lost 7 bases and J lost 5; bases outside the gene matches: 12. CDR3 nucleotides: TGTGCCAGCACTCACCCCAGCGGGGGTTCGGAGACCCAGTACTTC. This codes for CASTHPSGGSETQYF.

This chain joins TRBV7-2 and TRBJ2-5; D not resolved. Germline lookup yields CDR1 SGHTA and CDR2 FQGNSA. V lost 0 bases to trimming and J lost 5 bases, with 4 bases between them. The CDR3 is 12 amino acids. The CDR3 loop reads CASSLARETQYF. In DNA form, the CDR3 reads TGTGCCAGCAGCTTAGCCAGGGAGACCCAGTACTTC.

V usage is TRBV6-5 and J usage is TRBJ2-7; 9 bases fit TRBD1. V shed 6 bases, J shed 4 bases, and the junction held 4 bases outside the gene matches. The germline V gene has CDR1 MNHEY and CDR2 SVGAGI. This CDR3 spans 13 amino acids. CDR3 sequence (DNA): TGTGCCAGCAGGAGGGACAGGGATTACGAGCAGTACTTC. Protein product: CASRRDRDYEQYF.

This clone was found once. At one of its ends the junction is not consistent with the germline gene, which may arise from a read error. The chain employs TRBV28 and TRBJ1-1; tentative D call: TRBD1 (6 bases). Germline CDR1 is MDHEN and CDR2 is SYDVKM. The CDR3 is made up of 12 amino acids. CDR3 sequence: CASSLTGGLALF. Written as DNA, the CDR3 is TGTGCCAGCAGTTTAACGGGGGGCTTAGCTCTCTTT.

This rearrangement joins TRBV5-1 to TRBJ2-7, with D possibly TRBD1 on 6 matching bases. Germline lookup yields CDR1 SGHRS and CDR2 YFSETQ. CDR3 length: 14 residues. Trimming cost V 5 bases and J 4 bases, with 16 bases left between them. Here the CDR3 reads CASSPQGLGYEQYF. The DNA for the CDR3 is TGCGCCAGCAGTCCGCAGGGGCTGGGTTACGAGCAGTACTTC.